Listed here are 14 T cell receptor beta chains from one sample, sequenced in a study of T cells after yellow fever vaccination. MiXCR was run by TCRdb on the 5' RACE reads, yielding one entry per CDR3 protein. The table records 230,000 or so distinct CDR3 sequences, roughly 3.5% of them present only once. The sequences come from PBMCs, collected 15 days after the yellow fever booster vaccination. These receptors were collected from a young man who received the YFV17D yellow fever vaccine.

This clonotype was seen many times. The chain carries TRBV5-1 and TRBJ2-5; TRBD1 matches at 7 bases. CDR1 SGHRS and CDR2 YFSETQ come from the germline V gene. CDR3 size: 15 residues. Trimming took 2 bases from V and 5 from J; bases not matched to a gene: 9. The CDR3: CASSLINRGEETQYF. CDR3 DNA sequence: TGCGCCAGCAGCTTAATAAACAGGGGTGAGGAGACCCAGTACTTC.

This clonotype has ten or more counts. The chain carries TRBV20-1 and TRBJ2-3; the match to TRBD1 covers 9 bases. V lost 6 bases and J lost 1; bases outside the gene matches: 5. This CDR3 is built from 14 residues. Germline V lookup: CDR1 DFQATT, CDR2 SNEGSKA (reference sequence). CDR3 region: CSAYRDRGTDTQYF. The CDR3 region has the DNA TGCAGTGCCTACCGGGACAGGGGCACAGATACGCAGTATTTT.

This clonotype was recorded many times. The chain recombines TRBV9 with TRBJ2-5, with 11 bases fitting TRBD1. From germline, CDR1 is SGDLS and CDR2 YYNGEE. CDR3 length equals 15 residues. Trimming cost V 3 bases and J 4 bases; bases outside gene matches: 5. CDR3 amino acids: CASSAGGQGVETQYF. The CDR3 DNA sequence: TGTGCCAGCAGCGCCGGGGGACAGGGGGTAGAGACCCAGTACTTC.

This clonotype has only a few counts. V and J are TRBV6-6 and TRBJ1-1, with D maybe TRBD1 (5 bases). V was clipped by 4 bases and J by 0 bases, with 9 bases between them. Germline lookup yields CDR1 MNHNY and CDR2 SVGAGI (reference sequence). The CDR3 covers 14 residues. The CDR3 bases are TGTGCCAGCAGTTCGACAGAGATGAACACTGAAGCTTTCTTT. Translating it yields CASSSTEMNTEAFF.

This clonotype occurred many times. The chain has TRBV24-1 and TRBJ2-5, with 8 bases aligning to TRBD2. Germline V CDR1 and CDR2: KGHDR, SFDVKD. The length of the CDR3 is 18 residues. J was trimmed by 5 bases and V by 4 bases; bases with no gene match: 17. The CDR3 nucleotides are TGTGCCACCAGTGACCCCGGGAGGGAGCGGGGGAGAAGCGAGACCCAGTACTTC. This gives the protein CATSDPGRERGRSETQYF.

This clonotype was seen at least ten times. CDR3 DNA: TGTGCCAGCAGTCTTATTGGCCTGGGGGAGCAGTTCTTC. Amino acids: CASSLIGLGEQFF. The rearrangement links TRBV7-3 to TRBJ2-1; the D is unclear. The germline V gene encodes CDR1 SGHTA and CDR2 FQGTGA. The V end lost 6 bases, the J end lost 10 bases, and 16 bases lay between the germline ends. This CDR3 is built from 13 residues.

In this sample, this clonotype turned up many times. This chain uses TRBV11-2 with TRBJ2-3; D is tentatively TRBD1 or TRBD2 (7 bases each). The V end lost 6 bases, the J end lost 3 bases, and 19 bases lay between the germline ends. Germline assignment: CDR1 SGHAT and CDR2 FQNNGV. The CDR3 covers 16 residues. The CDR3 sequence is CASSQGGGLSTDTQYF. As DNA, the CDR3 is TGTGCCAGCAGTCAGGGAGGGGGCTTGAGTACAGATACGCAGTATTTT.

This clonotype was observed at least ten times. The chain uses TRBV12-3 or TRBV12-4 and TRBJ2-1; the match to TRBD2 covers 7 bases. The V segment lost 2 bases and the J segment 5 bases; nucleotides outside the gene matches: 6. The CDR3 spans 15 residues. The CDR3 nucleotides are TGTGCCAGCAGTTTAACGGGGGGTAAACACAATGAGCAGTTCTTC. It is translated as CASSLTGGKHNEQFF.

Worth noting for this clonotype: A much bigger clone sits one base away, suggesting this may be a read error. This rearrangement joins TRBV2 to TRBJ1-4; 7 bases are a match to TRBD1. The germline gives CDR1 SNHLY, CDR2 FYNNEI. The CDR3 is 13 amino acids. The V segment lost 7 bases and the J segment 7 bases; nucleotides outside the gene matches: 6. The CDR3 DNA sequence: TGTGCCAGCACGGGACAGCGACTTGAAAAACTGTTTTTT. The encoded protein is CASTGQRLEKLFF.

This clonotype has ten or more counts. The chain couples TRBV4-3 to TRBJ2-2; possibly TRBD2 for D (5 bases). The germline V gene encodes CDR1 LGHNA and CDR2 YSLEER. This CDR3 has 16 residues. Trimming pared 0 bases from V and 1 base from J, leaving 9 bases between. The CDR3 DNA sequence: TGCGCCAGCAGCCAAGAACTCGCGGGGAACACCGGGGAGCTGTTTTTT. Amino acid sequence: CASSQELAGNTGELFF.

This clonotype was counted only a few times. This sequence joins TRBV3-1 and TRBJ1-5, with D possibly matching TRBD1 (5 bases). V was cut by 2 bases and J by 0 bases, with 17 bases left in between. Germline CDR1 reads LGHDT; CDR2 reads YNNKEL (reference sequence). The length of the CDR3 is 18 residues. CDR3 sequence reads: CASSQSAPGPNSNQPQHF. CDR3 DNA: TGTGCCAGCAGCCAATCCGCACCGGGGCCTAATAGCAATCAGCCCCAGCATTTT.

This clonotype showed up many times. This chain connects TRBV7-2 to TRBJ2-5, with TRBD2 matching over 10 bases. The length of the CDR3 is 14 residues. Losses at the gene ends were 5 bases for V and 3 bases for J; bases not matched to a gene: 3. Germline V CDR1 and CDR2: SGHTA, FQGNSA. The CDR3 protein is CASSGGLAEETQYF. The CDR3 DNA reads TGTGCCAGCAGCGGAGGACTAGCGGAAGAGACCCAGTACTTC. The whole variable domain, filled in from reference TRBV7-2 and TRBJ2-5, reads GAGVSQSPSNKVTEKGKDVELRCDPISGHTALYWYRQSLGQGLEFLIYFQGNSAPDKSGLPSDRFSAERTGGSVSTLTIQRTQQEDSAVYLCASSGGLAEETQYFGPGTRLLVL.

This clonotype came up many times. The chain recombines TRBV20-1 with TRBJ2-7; D is undetermined. This CDR3 spans 14 amino acids. Germline-derived CDR1 and CDR2 are DFQATT and SNEGSKA (reference sequence). V lost 3 bases to trimming and J lost 9 bases, with 21 bases between them. The CDR3 DNA sequence: TGCAGTGCTAGTTCGGGCAGATTCCTACGCGGGCAGTACTTC. Translation: CSASSGRFLRGQYF.

The chain employs TRBV29-1 and TRBJ1-1; D uncertain. CDR1 and CDR2 (germline): SQVTM, ANQGSEA. The CDR3 covers 14 residues. Trimming shortened V by 3 bases and J by 0 bases, and 11 bases separated the two germline ends. CDR3: CSVDPTDMNTEAFF. The CDR3 DNA follows: TGCAGCGTTGACCCGACGGATATGAACACTGAAGCTTTCTTT.